This entry concerns a single T cell receptor beta chain. Its antigen is unidentified. The CDR3 is 13 amino acids. Trimming removed 7 bases from V and 5 bases from J, with 12 bases in between. In germline, CDR1 is MNHEY, CDR2 SMNVEV (reference sequence). This sample is part of a study of identical twins. All donors were healthy, and all were Caucasian. Whole-study results and caveats: Invariant MAIT and iNKT cells could partly confound zero-insertion analyses.

TCRdb reanalysed the 5' RACE reads using MiXCR and keeps one entry per CDR3 protein. The repertoire holds roughly 540,000 distinct CDR3 sequences, with 22% as singletons. These data were also reused for a study on T cells expressing NK-cell markers.

Sequenced material: CD4+ T cells sorted from blood. The sequence was obtained from a woman aged 18-35 years in good health. This chain links TRBV27 with TRBJ2-1; D possibly matches TRBD1 or TRBD2 (5 bases each). CDR3 sequence reads: CASIGLRDNEQFF. The CDR3 nucleotides read TGTGCCAGCATTGGACTCAGGGACAATGAGCAGTTCTTC.